What follows are 18 T cell receptor beta chains derived from one specimen sequenced in a study of early T cells in non-severe SARS-CoV-2 infection (dated by TCRdb to the early 2020s). Libraries were made using 5' RACE. The instrument was a NextSeq 500. TCRdb passed the public sequencing reads through fastp at Q25 and MiXCR, retaining productive beta sequences. Merged by CDR3 protein, the rows form single entries marked with the most common genes and DNA. The sample includes 30,000 or so distinct CDR3 sequences, with 3.9% observed a single time. Together, the top ten hold about 7.5% of the sample. Sequencing input: whole blood. These receptors came from an adult who was a healthcare worker with PCR-confirmed SARS-CoV-2 infection or an uninfected control (not recorded which).

This clonotype was recorded a few times. The chain employs TRBV20-1 and TRBJ1-6, with D unresolved. The V gene's germline CDR1 is DFQATT and CDR2 SNEGSKA (reference sequence). This CDR3 contains 15 residues. V was shortened by 3 bases and J by 5 bases, with 14 bases between the two germline ends. CDR3 nucleotides: TGCAGTGCTAGGGACCTCCGGGTCGATAATTCACCCCTCCACTTT. Amino acid sequence: CSARDLRVDNSPLHF.

The sample holds many counts of this clonotype. The V gene is TRBV15, the J gene TRBJ2-3, with 12 bases identical to TRBD2. CDR1 is LNHNV, CDR2 YYDKDF, per germline (reference sequence). The CDR3 is 18 amino acids. V gave up 2 bases and J gave up 5 bases; unmatched junction bases: 11. The CDR3 sequence is CATSRRRTSGNGVDTQYF. The CDR3 DNA follows: TGTGCCACCAGCAGACGGAGGACTAGCGGGAATGGTGTAGATACGCAGTATTTT.

This clonotype was recorded at least ten times. The J gene is TRBJ1-1, the V gene TRBV19, with D perhaps matching TRBD1 (5 bases). Germline loops: CDR1 LNHDA, CDR2 SQIVND (reference sequence). The CDR3 totals 14 residues. V lost 6 bases to trimming and J lost 1 base, with 12 bases between them. The DNA of the CDR3 is TGTGCCAGTAGGGGACCGGGAGCGAACACTGAAGCTTTCTTT. The encoded protein is CASRGPGANTEAFF.

This clonotype was detected many times. This chain connects TRBV6-2 or TRBV6-3 to TRBJ2-5; 7 positions agree with TRBD2. The germline V gene has CDR1 MNHEY and CDR2 SVGEGT. The CDR3 is 14 amino acids. V gave up 7 bases and J gave up 1 base; unmatched junction bases: 6. The CDR3 sequence is CASTDGGFQETQYF. The CDR3 DNA reads as TGTGCCAGCACCGACGGGGGGTTCCAAGAGACCCAGTACTTC.

The chain carries TRBV28 and TRBJ2-3; D unclear. The germline V gene encodes CDR1 MDHEN and CDR2 SYDVKM. This CDR3 region has 16 residues. V was clipped by 6 bases and J by 7 bases, with 23 bases between them. CDR3 residues: CASSSRRATAPNTQYF. CDR3 in DNA: TGTGCCAGCAGCAGCCGCCGGGCTACGGCTCCAAATACGCAGTATTTT.

This clonotype was counted many times. The chain carries TRBV20-1 and TRBJ1-2, with a possible D match to TRBD1 (5 bases). V was clipped by 0 bases and J by 3 bases, with 8 bases between them. The CDR3 loop spans 13 amino acids. Per the germline V gene, CDR1 is DFQATT and CDR2 is SNEGSKA (reference sequence). The CDR3: CSARDLGDYGYTF. The CDR3 DNA sequence: TGCAGTGCTAGAGATCTGGGGGACTATGGCTACACCTTC.

J is TRBJ2-1 and V is TRBV3-1; TRBD1 agrees at 7 bases. Per germline, CDR1 LGHDT and CDR2 YNNKEL (reference sequence). The ends lost 6 bases at V and 12 bases at J; junction bases unmatched: 11. The CDR3 totals 13 residues. This CDR3 is CASRPSGQRLQFF. The CDR3, as DNA: TGTGCCAGCAGGCCTTCGGGACAGCGGCTGCAGTTCTTC.

This clonotype was recorded at least ten times. The chain is built from TRBV5-1 and TRBJ1-6; weak D call: TRBD1 (5 bases). The V gene's germline CDR1 is SGHRS and CDR2 YFSETQ. V lost 7 bases to trimming and J lost 5 bases, with 13 bases between them. CDR3 length: 14 amino acids. The chain's CDR3 is CASHQGRNNSPLHF. In DNA form, the CDR3 reads TGCGCCAGCCACCAGGGACGGAATAATTCACCCCTCCACTTT.

In its sample, this clonotype was seen many times. CDR3 DNA: TGCGCCAGTGAGGGGGGGAATGAGCAGTTCTTC. It yields the protein CASEGGNEQFF. The chain couples TRBV10-2 to TRBJ2-1; TRBD2 might be the D (7 bases). CDR1 WSHSY and CDR2 SAAADI come from the germline V gene. The CDR3 has 11 amino acids. Trimming left V 9 bases short and J 7 bases short, with 10 bases between.

This clonotype was seen ten or more times. This chain joins TRBV7-8 and TRBJ2-7, with D perhaps matching TRBD2 (6 bases). The CDR3 runs 12 residues. The germline V and J ends were trimmed by 5 bases and 7 bases, with 12 bases remaining between them. Germline-derived CDR1 and CDR2 are SGHVS and FQNEAQ. The CDR3 region is CASSPGSGEQYF. CDR3 nucleotide sequence: TGTGCCAGCAGCCCCGGGAGCGGGGAGCAGTACTTC.

This clonotype was seen at least ten times. CDR3 in amino acids: CASSVGDRGRTEAFF. CDR3 DNA sequence: TGTGCCAGCAGCGTTGGGGACAGGGGAAGGACTGAAGCTTTCTTT. This chain uses TRBV9 with TRBJ1-1; TRBD1 matches at 10 bases. The CDR3 totals 15 residues. After removal of 2 bases from V and 5 bases from J, the junction contained 6 bases not matched to a gene. Germline values: CDR1 SGDLS, CDR2 YYNGEE.

Ten or more counts support this clonotype. The V and J genes are TRBV6-5 and TRBJ2-7; 13 bases line up with TRBD2. The CDR3 length is 14 residues. With 6 bases clipped from V and 3 bases from J, the junction kept 2 bases outside the gene matches. Germline V gene lookup returns CDR1 MNHEY and CDR2 SVGAGI. The CDR3 loop is CASRGLAGNYEQYF. As DNA, the CDR3 is TGTGCCAGCAGGGGACTAGCGGGGAACTACGAGCAGTACTTC.

The chain employs TRBV6-5 and TRBJ1-1; D is perhaps TRBD1 (5 bases). V lost 8 bases to trimming and J lost 1 base, with 20 bases between them. This CDR3 comprises 16 residues. The germline gives CDR1 MNHEY, CDR2 SVGAGI. The chain's CDR3 is CASPEGAGKGNTEAFF. CDR3 bases: TGTGCCAGCCCCGAAGGGGCAGGGAAAGGGAACACTGAAGCTTTCTTT.

This clonotype was observed many times. The gene calls are TRBV12-3 or TRBV12-4 and TRBJ1-5, with D possibly TRBD1 on 5 matching bases. The CDR3 is made up of 15 amino acids. Trimming shortened V by 3 bases and J by 5 bases, and 14 bases separated the two germline ends. CDR3 nucleotides: TGTGCCAGCAGTTTTCCCGTGGAGGGGCATCAGCCCCAGCATTTT. Encoded protein: CASSFPVEGHQPQHF.

This clonotype was seen many times. This chain connects TRBV24-1 to TRBJ1-2, with TRBD1 as a possible D gene (5 bases). The CDR3 has 14 residues. Germline V gene data show CDR1 as KGHDR and CDR2 as SFDVKD. V dropped 4 bases and J dropped 8 bases, with 16 bases sitting between them. The CDR3 bases are TGTGCCACCAGTGAGATAGGGACGTCGAGAGGCTACACCTTC. It specifies CATSEIGTSRGYTF.

The J gene is TRBJ2-7, the V gene TRBV4-2; 12 bases match TRBD2. V was pared by 5 bases and J by 4 bases, with 12 bases of the junction left unmatched. Germline V gives CDR1 LGHNA, CDR2 YNFKEQ. The CDR3 has 17 residues. The chain's CDR3 is CASSSRTSGGPQYEQYF. CDR3 nucleotides: TGTGCCAGCAGCTCTCGAACTAGCGGGGGGCCGCAATACGAGCAGTACTTC.

This clonotype was seen many times. This chain connects TRBV6-1 to TRBJ2-5; either TRBD1 or TRBD2 may supply D (6 bases each). The CDR3 consists of 13 residues. With 7 bases removed from V and 5 bases from J, the gap between germline ends came to 14 bases. Germline CDR1 MNHNS, CDR2 SASEGT. CDR3 sequence (DNA): TGTGCCAGCAAGGGGGGACTGGGGGAGACCCAGTACTTC. It translates to CASKGGLGETQYF.

This clonotype was counted at least ten times. This chain uses TRBV20-1 with TRBJ2-3; 13 bases fit TRBD2. V dropped 6 bases and J dropped 7; count of bases not matched to a gene: 16. This CDR3 has 17 residues. The germline V gene encodes CDR1 DFQATT and CDR2 SNEGSKA (reference sequence). CDR3 in amino acids: CSAPPPGLAGPEHTQYF. CDR3 DNA: TGCAGTGCCCCCCCTCCGGGACTAGCGGGACCCGAACATACGCAGTATTTT.